The entry below describes one TCR beta chain. As yet, its antigen is unknown. CD45RO-negative, CCR7-selected cells formed the naive CD8 fraction, which excluded terminally differentiated effector memory CD45RA+ cells. Each sample came from a Caucasian adult donor living in Nashville, Tennessee. This table comes from immunoSEQ multiplex PCR, and its TCRdb copy is limited to in-frame clones, with some not included. The sample includes some 2 million clones, about 95% of them seen just once. Germline V gene data show CDR1 as MGHRA and CDR2 as YSYEKL. Trimming cost V 4 bases and J 3 bases; bases outside gene matches: 3. The CDR3 extends over 14 amino acids. These data come from a study of shared clonotypes between healthy human individuals. Study-wide results and limits: Non-shared clonotypes had lower generation probabilities than those shared by all four donors. Naive subsets tended to show greater estimated richness than memory subsets.

What was sequenced was naive CD8+ T cells sorted from blood. This rearrangement joins TRBV4-1 to TRBJ2-7; the match to TRBD2 covers 10 bases. The source of this sequence is a man between 18 and 35 years old in good health. CDR3 in DNA: TGCGCCAGCAGCCGGACTAGCGGAATCTACGAGCAGTACTTC. This translates into CASSRTSGIYEQYF.